Listed here are 10 T cell receptor beta chains from one sample, sequenced in a study of shared clonotypes between healthy human individuals. Positively selected for CCR7, the CD45RO-negative cells used as naive CD8 cells excluded terminally differentiated effector memory CD45RA+ cells. Measured with immunoSEQ multiplex PCR; TCRdb has only the in-frame clones, and not every one. The sample contains nearly 2 million clones, about 95% of which appear only once. Input material: naive CD8+ T cells sorted from blood. These receptors were collected from a man between 18 and 29 years old in good health.

V usage is TRBV6-1 and J usage is TRBJ1-1; TRBD1 matches at 9 bases. Germline CDR1 MNHNS, CDR2 SASEGT. The J segment lost 8 bases and the V segment lost 9 bases, leaving 7 bases of the junction unmatched. CDR3 length equals 12 residues. In DNA, the CDR3 is TGTGCCAGTTTAGAGGGGACAGGGGAAGCTTTCTTT. Residues: CASLEGTGEAFF.

About this clone: This same CDR3 is encoded by further DNA sequences in the sample. The chain employs TRBV11-2 and TRBJ2-7; the D is unclear. The CDR3 consists of 15 residues. CDR1 is SGHAT and CDR2 is FQNNGV in the germline V gene. Trimming took 1 base from V and 0 from J, leaving 10 bases between them. In DNA, the CDR3 is TGTGCCAGCAGCTTAGTTTCAGGTCCCTCCTACGAGCAGTACTTC. Protein sequence: CASSLVSGPSYEQYF.

The rearrangement uses TRBV6-1 and TRBJ2-7; 11 bases are shared with TRBD1. The CDR3 sequence is 14 residues long. The V gene's germline CDR1 is MNHNS and CDR2 SASEGT. V was pared by 6 bases and J by 7 bases, with 8 bases of the junction left unmatched. CDR3 in DNA: TGTGCCAGCAGCGGGACAGGGGGTAGGAGGGAGCAGTACTTC. This encodes CASSGTGGRREQYF.

With regard to this clone: The same CDR3 also results from other DNA sequences found in this sample. J is TRBJ2-7 and V is TRBV6-6, with D maybe TRBD2 (5 bases). This CDR3 contains 13 residues. The V gene lost 2 bases and the J gene lost 4 bases, with 9 bases spanning the gap. CDR1 and CDR2 (germline): MNHNY, SVGAGI (reference sequence). The CDR3 coding sequence is TGTGCCAGCAGTTACAGCATAGCGTACGAGCAGTACTTC. This translates into CASSYSIAYEQYF.

V usage is TRBV2 and J usage is TRBJ2-1, with D hard to call. Trimming stripped 2 bases from V and 8 bases from J, with 4 bases between. CDR3 length equals 11 residues. Germline CDR1 and CDR2: SNHLY and FYNNEI. The chain's CDR3 is CASSERDEQFF. For the CDR3, the DNA is TGTGCCAGCAGTGAAAGGGATGAGCAGTTCTTC. Full variable domain (outside the CDR3, taken from reference TRBV2 and TRBJ2-1): EPEVTQTPSHQVTQMGQEVILRCVPISNHLYFYWYRQILGQKVEFLVSFYNNEISEKSEIFDDQFSVERPDGSNFTLKIRSTKLEDSAMYFCASSERDEQFFGPGTRLTVL.

This clone was detected a few times. The chain uses TRBV5-1 and TRBJ2-4, with D tentatively TRBD2 (5 bases). V shed 0 bases and J shed 8 bases, with 12 bases lying between them. The germline V gene encodes CDR1 SGHRS and CDR2 YFSETQ. The CDR3 loop spans 14 amino acids. Here the CDR3 DNA reads TGCGCCAGCAGCTTGGTGATTAACGGGGACATTCAGTACTTC. Translation: CASSLVINGDIQYF.

V is TRBV4-1 and J is TRBJ2-3, with D possibly being TRBD1 (7 bases). Germline V lookup: CDR1 MGHRA, CDR2 YSYEKL. CDR3 size: 16 residues. V was trimmed by 3 bases and J by 0 bases, leaving 13 bases between them. For the CDR3, the DNA is TGCGCCAGCAGCCATCCCCAGGGGGGCAGCACAGATACGCAGTATTTT. This sequence encodes CASSHPQGGSTDTQYF.

The chain combines TRBV11-2 with TRBJ2-1; 11 bases match TRBD2. Trimming took 6 bases from V and 6 from J; bases not matched to a gene: 10. This CDR3 has 16 residues. Germline V gene lookup returns CDR1 SGHAT and CDR2 FQNNGV. The CDR3 region is CASRLGELAGGNEQFF. DNA for the CDR3: TGTGCCAGCAGACTAGGAGAGCTAGCGGGGGGCAATGAGCAGTTCTTC.

The chain recombines TRBV6-5 with TRBJ1-1; a possible D gene is TRBD1 (6 bases). V was trimmed by 2 bases and J by 2 bases, leaving 12 bases between them. CDR3 size: 15 residues. CDR1 MNHEY and CDR2 SVGAGI come from the germline V gene. The CDR3 DNA is TGTGCCAGCAGTTACACTCCACAGGGTAACACTGAAGCTTTCTTT. Encoded protein: CASSYTPQGNTEAFF.

V is TRBV27 and J is TRBJ1-4; D gene unclear. Germline CDR1 reads MNHEY; CDR2 reads SMNVEV (reference sequence). V was trimmed by 2 bases and J by 4 bases, leaving 11 bases between them. The CDR3 has 15 amino acids. For the CDR3, the DNA is TGTGCCAGCAGTTTAACGCCGGGTCGTAATGAAAAACTGTTTTTT. It yields the protein CASSLTPGRNEKLFF.